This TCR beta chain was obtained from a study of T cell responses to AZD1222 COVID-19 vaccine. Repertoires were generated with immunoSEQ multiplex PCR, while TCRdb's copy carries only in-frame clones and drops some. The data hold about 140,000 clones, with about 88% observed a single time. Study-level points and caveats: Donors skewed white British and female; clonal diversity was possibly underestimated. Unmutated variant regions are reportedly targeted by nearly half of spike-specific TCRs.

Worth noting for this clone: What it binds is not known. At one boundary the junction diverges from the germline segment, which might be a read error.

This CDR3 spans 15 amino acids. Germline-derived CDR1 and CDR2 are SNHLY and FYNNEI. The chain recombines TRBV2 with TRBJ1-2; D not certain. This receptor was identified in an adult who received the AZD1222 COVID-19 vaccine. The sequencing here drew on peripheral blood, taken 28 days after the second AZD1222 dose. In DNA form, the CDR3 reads TGTACCAGCAGACGAGACTCAAAGCCTAACTATGGCTACACCTTC. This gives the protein CTSRRDSKPNYGYTF.